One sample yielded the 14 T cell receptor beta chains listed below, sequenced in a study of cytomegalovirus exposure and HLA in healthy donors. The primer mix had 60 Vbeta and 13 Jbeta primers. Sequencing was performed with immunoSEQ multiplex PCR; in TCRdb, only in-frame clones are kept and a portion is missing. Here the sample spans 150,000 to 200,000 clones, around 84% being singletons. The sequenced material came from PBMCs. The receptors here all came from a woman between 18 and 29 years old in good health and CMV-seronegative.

The CDR3 DNA reads as TGTGCCAGCAGTTTATCCGGGACTAGCGGGGGCTCCTACAATGAGCAGTTCTTC. It specifies CASSLSGTSGGSYNEQFF. This chain connects TRBV28 to TRBJ2-1; 14 positions match TRBD2. The CDR3 is 18 amino acids. Trimming took 1 base from V and 0 from J; bases not matched to a gene: 2. CDR1 is MDHEN and CDR2 is SYDVKM in the germline V gene.

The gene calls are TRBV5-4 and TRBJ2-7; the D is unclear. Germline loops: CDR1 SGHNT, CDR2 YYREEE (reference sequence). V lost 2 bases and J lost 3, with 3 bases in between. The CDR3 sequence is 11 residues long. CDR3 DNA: TGTGCCAGCAGCTTCGGCTACGAGCAGTACTTC. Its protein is CASSFGYEQYF.

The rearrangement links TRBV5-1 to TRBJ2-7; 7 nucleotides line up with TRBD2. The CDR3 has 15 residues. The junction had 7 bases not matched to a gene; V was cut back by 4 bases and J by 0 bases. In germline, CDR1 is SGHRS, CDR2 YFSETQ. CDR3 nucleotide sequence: TGCGCCAGCAGCCCGGAAGGGACTACCTCCTACGAGCAGTACTTC. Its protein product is CASSPEGTTSYEQYF.

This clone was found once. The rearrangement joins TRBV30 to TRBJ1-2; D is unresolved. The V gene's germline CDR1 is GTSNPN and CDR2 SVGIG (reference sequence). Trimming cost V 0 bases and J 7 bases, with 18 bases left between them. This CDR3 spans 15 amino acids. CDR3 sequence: CAWSVPRYPGSGYTF. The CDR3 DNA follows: TGTGCCTGGAGTGTACCGCGGTACCCGGGTAGTGGCTACACCTTC.

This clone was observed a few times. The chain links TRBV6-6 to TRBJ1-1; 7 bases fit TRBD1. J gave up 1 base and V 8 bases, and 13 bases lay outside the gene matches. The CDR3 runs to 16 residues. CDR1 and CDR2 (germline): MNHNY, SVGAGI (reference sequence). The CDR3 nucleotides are TGTGCCAGCTCCCAGGGGGTGGAAACACAGAACACTGAAGCTTTCTTT. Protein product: CASSQGVETQNTEAFF.

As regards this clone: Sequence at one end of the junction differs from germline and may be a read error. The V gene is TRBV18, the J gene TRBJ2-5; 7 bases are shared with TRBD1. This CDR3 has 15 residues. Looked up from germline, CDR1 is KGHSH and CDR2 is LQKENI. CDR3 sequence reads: CASSPRTGRQESQYF. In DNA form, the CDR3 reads TGTGCCAGCTCACCTAGGACAGGACGACAAGAGTCCCAGTACTTC.

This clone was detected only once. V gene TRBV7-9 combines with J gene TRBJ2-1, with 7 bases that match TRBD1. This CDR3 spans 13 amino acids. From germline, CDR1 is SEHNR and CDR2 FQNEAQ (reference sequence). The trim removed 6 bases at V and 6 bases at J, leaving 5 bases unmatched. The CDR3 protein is CASRSGQSNEQFF. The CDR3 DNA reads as TGTGCCAGCAGATCGGGACAGAGCAATGAGCAGTTCTTC.

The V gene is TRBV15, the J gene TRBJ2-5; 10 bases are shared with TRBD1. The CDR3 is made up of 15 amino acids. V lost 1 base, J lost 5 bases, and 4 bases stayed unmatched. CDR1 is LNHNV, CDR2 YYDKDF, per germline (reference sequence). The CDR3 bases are TGTGCCACCAGCAGAGGACAGGGGGCGGCGGAGACCCAGTACTTC. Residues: CATSRGQGAAETQYF.

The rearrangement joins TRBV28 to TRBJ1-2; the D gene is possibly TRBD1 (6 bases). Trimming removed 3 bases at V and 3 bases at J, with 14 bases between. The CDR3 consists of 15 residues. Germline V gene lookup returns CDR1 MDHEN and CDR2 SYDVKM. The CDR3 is CASSFFEDRHYGYTF. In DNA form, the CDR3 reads TGTGCCAGCAGTTTTTTCGAGGACAGACACTATGGCTACACCTTC.

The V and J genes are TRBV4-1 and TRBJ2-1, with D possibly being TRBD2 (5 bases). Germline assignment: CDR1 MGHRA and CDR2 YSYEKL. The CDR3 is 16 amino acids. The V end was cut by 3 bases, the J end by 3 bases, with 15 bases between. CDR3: CASSHSPDSFYNEQFF. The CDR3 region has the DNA TGCGCCAGCAGCCACTCCCCGGACTCTTTCTACAATGAGCAGTTCTTC.

The CDR3 coding sequence is TGTGCCAGCAGCCACAAGGGGACTAGCGGGAGCCTCAATGAGCAGTTCTTC. Translating gives CASSHKGTSGSLNEQFF. The chain carries TRBV9 and TRBJ2-1, with 14 bases aligning to TRBD2. V lost 4 bases to trimming and J lost 6 bases; unmatched junction nucleotides: 9. CDR1 SGDLS and CDR2 YYNGEE come from the germline V gene. The CDR3 totals 17 residues.

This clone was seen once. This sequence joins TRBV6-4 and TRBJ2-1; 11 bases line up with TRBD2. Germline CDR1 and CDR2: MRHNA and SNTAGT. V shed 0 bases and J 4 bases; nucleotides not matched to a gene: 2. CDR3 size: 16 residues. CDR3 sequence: CASSDSPSGGYNEQFF. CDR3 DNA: TGTGCCAGCAGTGACTCGCCTAGCGGGGGGTACAATGAGCAGTTCTTC.

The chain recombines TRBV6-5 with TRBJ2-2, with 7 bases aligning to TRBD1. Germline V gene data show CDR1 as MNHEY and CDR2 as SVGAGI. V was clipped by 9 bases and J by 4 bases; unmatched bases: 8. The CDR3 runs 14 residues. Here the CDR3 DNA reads TGTGCCAGTCGCCTACAGGGGCTCACCGGGGAGCTGTTTTTT. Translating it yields CASRLQGLTGELFF.

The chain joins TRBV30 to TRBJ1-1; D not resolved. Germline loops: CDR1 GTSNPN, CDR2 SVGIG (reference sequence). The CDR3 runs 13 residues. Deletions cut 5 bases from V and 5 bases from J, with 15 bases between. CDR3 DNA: TGTGCCTGGCGAAAATCAGGAAATACTGAAGCTTTCTTT. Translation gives CAWRKSGNTEAFF.